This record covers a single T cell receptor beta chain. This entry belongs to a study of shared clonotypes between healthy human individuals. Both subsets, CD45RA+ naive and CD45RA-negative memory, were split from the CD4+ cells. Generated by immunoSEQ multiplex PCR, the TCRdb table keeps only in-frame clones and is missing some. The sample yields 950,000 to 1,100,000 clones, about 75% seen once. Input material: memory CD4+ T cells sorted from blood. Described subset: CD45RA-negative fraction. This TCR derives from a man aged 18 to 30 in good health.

The CDR3 DNA follows: TGTGCCATCAGTGAAAGGTCCAGAAACTATGGCTACACCTTC. Its translation is CAISERSRNYGYTF. The gene calls are TRBV10-3 and TRBJ1-2; D not certain. CDR1 and CDR2 from the germline V gene are ENHRY and SYGVKD. V was cut by 3 bases and J by 2 bases, with 10 bases left in between. This CDR3 has 14 amino acids.